The 4 T cell receptor beta chains presented below share a single source sample, sequenced in a study of early T cells in non-severe SARS-CoV-2 infection (dated by TCRdb to the early 2020s). Library creation used 5' RACE. Sequencing was carried out with a NextSeq 500. In-frame beta chains were kept once TCRdb had trimmed the public reads at Q25 with fastp and called clones with MiXCR. Under each unique CDR3 protein, matching rows form one entry showing the most common genes and DNA. The table for this sample lists roughly 40,000 distinct CDR3 sequences; around 4.1% of them were counted only once. 2.5% to 3.5% of the sample comes from the top ten. Sequencing used whole blood. The receptors stem from an adult who was a healthcare worker with PCR-confirmed SARS-CoV-2 infection or an uninfected control (not recorded which).

This clonotype was observed many times. V gene TRBV21-1 combines with J gene TRBJ2-2; no check of the table's D call, TRBD1, against the DNA was made. TRBV21-1 is annotated as a pseudogene. The CDR3 is 16 amino acids. The CDR3: CASSKARRGRTGELFF. CDR3 DNA: TGTGCCAGCAGCAAAGCCCGCAGGGGGCGTACCGGGGAGCTGTTTTTT.

This clonotype was detected many times. This sequence joins TRBV12-3 or TRBV12-4 and TRBJ1-5; 7 positions agree with TRBD1. The CDR3 extends over 14 amino acids. V gave up 6 bases and J gave up 7 bases; unmatched junction bases: 9. Here the CDR3 reads CASSPRTGRQPQHF. The DNA for the CDR3 is TGTGCCAGCAGCCCGCGGACAGGAAGGCAGCCCCAGCATTTT.

This clonotype was counted at least ten times. V usage is TRBV10-3 and J usage is TRBJ1-2, with TRBD1 matching over 8 bases. V dropped 2 bases and J dropped 2; count of bases not matched to a gene: 7. The CDR3 is 16 residues long. Germline CDR1 is ENHRY and CDR2 is SYGVKD. As DNA, the CDR3 is TGTGCCATCAGTGAGATGGACAGGGATCCGAACTATGGCTACACCTTC. Translating gives CAISEMDRDPNYGYTF.

In this sample, this clonotype turned up many times. The genes are TRBV12-3 or TRBV12-4 and TRBJ1-1, with D unresolved. The CDR3 has 15 residues. V dropped 5 bases and J dropped 2 bases, with 15 bases sitting between them. CDR3 in DNA: TGTGCCAGCAGTAATCGGGTCCCGGCCAACACTGAAGCTTTCTTT. Its protein product is CASSNRVPANTEAFF.